These 29 T cell receptor beta chains originate from one sample sequenced in a study of blood T cell repertoires in COVID-19. The table came from immunoSEQ multiplex PCR; TCRdb's copy has only in-frame clones and leaves some out. The sample yields about 130,000 clones, around 87% seen once. Sequenced: peripheral blood. These receptors were obtained from a woman in her fifties or sixties with acute or convalescent COVID-19.

The V and J genes are TRBV30 and TRBJ2-1, with 8 nucleotides matching TRBD2. Germline trimming cut 3 bases from V and 7 bases from J; bases unmatched to any gene: 11. Germline CDR1 is GTSNPN and CDR2 is SVGIG (reference sequence). The CDR3 spans 15 residues. Here the CDR3 DNA reads TGTGCCTGGAGAAAAAGCGGGAGAGGTGGGAATGAGCAGTTCTTC. This translates into CAWRKSGRGGNEQFF.

J is TRBJ1-6 and V is TRBV7-2, with 7 bases identical to TRBD1. Germline-derived CDR1 and CDR2 are SGHTA and FQGNSA. The CDR3 spans 17 residues. The junction had 17 bases not matched to a gene; V was cut back by 6 bases and J by 9 bases. The CDR3 reads CASSLQRLTGKGSPLHF. CDR3 coding DNA: TGTGCCAGCAGTTTACAACGCTTGACAGGGAAGGGTTCACCCCTCCACTTT.

V usage is TRBV11-1 and J usage is TRBJ1-2; possibly TRBD1 for D (6 bases). Germline V lookup: CDR1 SGHAT, CDR2 FQDESV (reference sequence). Trimming pared 6 bases from V and 6 bases from J, leaving 8 bases between. The CDR3 sequence is 11 residues long. The CDR3 sequence is CASSYRDGYTF. CDR3 coding DNA: TGTGCCAGCAGTTACAGGGATGGCTACACCTTC.

The rearrangement links TRBV5-4 to TRBJ2-7; TRBD2 matches 15 bases. Per germline, CDR1 SGHNT and CDR2 YYREEE (reference sequence). The CDR3 covers 16 residues. V dropped 3 bases and J dropped 5; count of bases not matched to a gene: 6. Here the CDR3 reads CASSSPGLAGGDEQYF. The CDR3 DNA sequence: TGTGCCAGCAGCTCGCCCGGACTAGCGGGAGGGGACGAGCAGTACTTC.

CDR3 amino acids: CASTVGGVSSYNEQFF. CDR3 nucleotides: TGTGCCAGCACCGTGGGGGGGGTAAGCTCCTACAATGAGCAGTTCTTC. The gene calls are TRBV28 and TRBJ2-1; 7 bases are a match to TRBD2. The CDR3 sequence is 16 residues long. Germline V gene sequence: CDR1 MDHEN, CDR2 SYDVKM. J gave up 0 bases and V 7 bases, and 9 bases lay outside the gene matches.

The chain employs TRBV4-2 and TRBJ2-1; the match to TRBD2 covers 16 bases. The CDR3 is 18 residues long. V gave up 0 bases and J gave up 8 bases; unmatched junction bases: 7. The germline V gene encodes CDR1 LGHNA and CDR2 YNFKEQ. CDR3 region: CASSQDWGTSGRGDEQFF. The CDR3 DNA is TGTGCCAGCAGCCAAGACTGGGGGACTAGCGGGAGGGGAGATGAGCAGTTCTTC.

The rearrangement joins TRBV9 to TRBJ1-1; perhaps TRBD1 as D (6 bases). Per germline, CDR1 SGDLS and CDR2 YYNGEE. V shed 0 bases and J shed 0 bases, with 12 bases lying between them. The CDR3 spans 16 residues. The CDR3 protein is CASSVGGGRMNTEAFF. In nucleotides, the CDR3 is TGTGCCAGCAGCGTAGGTGGGGGCAGAATGAACACTGAAGCTTTCTTT.

The V and J genes are TRBV10-1 and TRBJ2-1, with 9 nucleotides matching TRBD1. Germline CDR1 is WNHNN and CDR2 is SYGVQD (reference sequence). The length of the CDR3 is 14 residues. Unmatched junction bases numbered 4, after V lost 3 bases and J lost 7 bases. CDR3 DNA: TGCGCCAGCAGTGACCTACAGGGGGCGAATGAGCAGTTCTTC. It is translated as CASSDLQGANEQFF.

This chain connects TRBV10-3 to TRBJ1-5, with a possible D match to TRBD1 (5 bases). The length of the CDR3 is 12 residues. Trimming pared 3 bases from V and 5 bases from J, leaving 5 bases between. Germline CDR1 and CDR2: ENHRY and SYGVKD. CDR3 loop: CAISEGDQPQHF. CDR3 DNA sequence: TGTGCCATCAGTGAAGGGGATCAGCCCCAGCATTTT.

The sample holds one count of this clone. The rearrangement uses TRBV4-1 and TRBJ2-5, with D unclear. The CDR3 runs to 13 residues. The V end was cut by 4 bases, the J end by 4 bases, with 10 bases between. Germline V lookup: CDR1 MGHRA, CDR2 YSYEKL. The CDR3 sequence is CASSRGPLETQYF. The CDR3 DNA is TGCGCCAGCAGCCGTGGGCCGCTAGAGACCCAGTACTTC.

The CDR3 DNA follows: TGTGCCAGTAGTCCCGGACTAGATGCGTTCAATGAGCAGTTCTTC. Its protein product is CASSPGLDAFNEQFF. V gene TRBV19 combines with J gene TRBJ2-1; 7 bases line up with TRBD2. Germline V lookup: CDR1 LNHDA, CDR2 SQIVND (reference sequence). The CDR3 is made up of 15 amino acids. V lost 5 bases to trimming and J lost 6 bases; unmatched junction nucleotides: 10. The whole variable domain, remainder taken from reference TRBV19 and TRBJ2-1, is DGGITQSPKYLFRKEGQNVTLSCEQNLNHDAMYWYRQDPGQGLRLIYYSQIVNDFQKGDIAEGYSVSREKKESFPLTVTSAQKNPTAFYLCASSPGLDAFNEQFFGPGTRLTVL.

V gene TRBV28 combines with J gene TRBJ1-2; a weak D match, TRBD1 (6 bases). The CDR3 spans 14 residues. Trimming left V 5 bases short and J 6 bases short, with 16 bases between. The germline gives CDR1 MDHEN, CDR2 SYDVKM. DNA for the CDR3: TGTGCCAGCAGTGTCCCAGGGGTTTTGAATGGCTACACCTTC. Residues: CASSVPGVLNGYTF.

The chain is built from TRBV29-1 and TRBJ1-5, with a possible D match to TRBD1 (5 bases). The CDR3 is 13 residues long. Trimming removed 5 bases at V and 6 bases at J, with 14 bases between. Germline V gives CDR1 SQVTM, CDR2 ANQGSEA. The CDR3 nucleotides read TGCAGCGTTAGCAGGGAATTGGGTCAGCCCCAGCATTTT. The encoded protein is CSVSRELGQPQHF.

V gene TRBV3-1 (or the pseudogene TRBV3-2) combines with J gene TRBJ2-5; the D gene is possibly TRBD1 (5 bases). Trimming took off 3 bases at V and 5 bases at J, with 13 bases between the two ends. This CDR3 is 14 amino acids long. Germline V gene data show CDR1 as LGHDT and CDR2 as YNNKEL (reference sequence). CDR3 amino acids: CASSQRTRWETQYF. The DNA for the CDR3 is TGTGCCAGCAGCCAGCGGACAAGGTGGGAGACCCAGTACTTC.

This sequence joins TRBV6-1 and TRBJ1-2, with D perhaps TRBD1 (5 bases). Per the germline V gene, CDR1 is MNHNS and CDR2 is SASEGT. Trimming took off 2 bases at V and 8 bases at J, with 12 bases between the two ends. This CDR3 is 13 amino acids long. The CDR3 region has the DNA TGTGCCAGCAGTGAATTTAACGGGGGAGGCTACACCTTC. This sequence encodes CASSEFNGGGYTF.

The chain links TRBV7-2 to TRBJ2-7, with 7 bases matching TRBD2. The CDR3 length is 16 residues. V lost 4 bases and J lost 2; bases outside the gene matches: 11. Germline loops: CDR1 SGHTA, CDR2 FQGNSA. CDR3 bases: TGTGCCAGCAGCTCCACGTTGGGCGGGGGTACCTACGAGCAGTACTTC. Residues: CASSSTLGGGTYEQYF. The variable domain in full, with the rest retrieved from reference TRBV7-2 and TRBJ2-7, is GAGVSQSPSNKVTEKGKDVELRCDPISGHTALYWYRQSLGQGLEFLIYFQGNSAPDKSGLPSDRFSAERTGGSVSTLTIQRTQQEDSAVYLCASSSTLGGGTYEQYFGPGTRLTVT.

The chain has TRBV5-1 and TRBJ1-5; 8 bases are a match to TRBD1. Looked up from germline, CDR1 is SGHRS and CDR2 is YFSETQ. The CDR3 is made up of 15 amino acids. The junction had 5 bases not matched to a gene; V was cut back by 0 bases and J by 6 bases. The CDR3 DNA reads TGCGCCAGCAGCTTGGCAGGGGGCGCCGGTCAGCCCCAGCATTTT. This sequence encodes CASSLAGGAGQPQHF.

The V gene is TRBV7-9, the J gene TRBJ1-2; a possible D gene is TRBD1 (5 bases). Germline V lookup: CDR1 SEHNR, CDR2 FQNEAQ (reference sequence). The CDR3 sequence is 13 residues long. Trimming cost V 1 base and J 13 bases, with 16 bases left between them. CDR3 nucleotide sequence: TGTGCCAGCAGCTTAGACCCGCGACAGTGGTTCACCTTC. It is translated as CASSLDPRQWFTF.

This clone was found once. DNA for the CDR3: TGCGCCAGCAGTGAGCAAGGAGGGGCCGGCAATCAGCCCCAGCATTTT. It yields the protein CASSEQGGAGNQPQHF. The V call is TRBV10-2, the J call TRBJ1-5; possible D gene TRBD1, 5 bases. The CDR3 extends over 16 amino acids. The germline gives CDR1 WSHSY, CDR2 SAAADI. The V gene lost 2 bases and the J gene lost 2 bases, with 13 bases spanning the gap.

The V and J genes are TRBV6-5 and TRBJ2-1, with 10 bases that match TRBD1. V was clipped by 6 bases and J by 0 bases; unmatched bases: 2. The CDR3 totals 15 residues. Germline values: CDR1 MNHEY, CDR2 SVGAGI. This CDR3 reads CASRGQGSSYNEQFF. In DNA form, the CDR3 reads TGTGCCAGCAGGGGACAGGGGAGCTCCTACAATGAGCAGTTCTTC.

This clone was recorded a few times. The chain joins TRBV3-1 (or the pseudogene TRBV3-2) to TRBJ1-2, with D unclear. V was trimmed by 4 bases and J by 5 bases, leaving 8 bases between them. The V gene's germline CDR1 is LGHDT and CDR2 YNNKEL (reference sequence). CDR3 length equals 12 residues. CDR3 protein: CASSPSAYGYTF. CDR3 sequence (DNA): TGTGCCAGCAGCCCATCAGCGTATGGCTACACCTTC.

The chain combines TRBV3-1 (or the pseudogene TRBV3-2) with TRBJ1-6; possibly TRBD1 for D (5 bases). The V and J ends lost 2 bases and 12 bases respectively, with 20 bases between them. CDR1 and CDR2 (germline): LGHDT, YNNKEL (reference sequence). The CDR3 spans 16 residues. The CDR3 sequence is CASSQTRELVRVPLHF. The CDR3 coding sequence is TGTGCCAGCAGCCAAACCAGGGAACTGGTTCGGGTACCCCTCCACTTT.

The chain is built from TRBV6-5 and TRBJ1-2; D remains unclear. Germline V gives CDR1 MNHEY, CDR2 SVGAGI. The CDR3 extends over 13 amino acids. V was cut by 8 bases and J by 1 base, with 11 bases left in between. CDR3 in DNA: TGTGCCAGCCCTCGGGGTAATAACTATGGCTACACCTTC. Its protein product is CASPRGNNYGYTF.

This clone came up a few times. The chain carries TRBV10-3 and TRBJ1-2, with a weak D call TRBD1 (6 bases). V was cut by 8 bases and J by 2 bases, with 15 bases left in between. There are 14 residues in the CDR3. Germline CDR1 is ENHRY and CDR2 is SYGVKD. For the CDR3, the DNA is TGTGCCATCGGGGAAATAACAGGGAACTATGGCTACACCTTC. This sequence encodes CAIGEITGNYGYTF.

V gene TRBV29-1 combines with J gene TRBJ1-1, with D unresolved. CDR3 length: 13 amino acids. V shed 0 bases and J shed 0 bases, with 5 bases lying between them. The germline gives CDR1 SQVTM, CDR2 ANQGSEA. This chain's CDR3 is CSVEDTLNTEAFF. CDR3 bases: TGCAGCGTTGAAGACACTCTGAACACTGAAGCTTTCTTT.

The V and J genes are TRBV24-1 and TRBJ2-1; TRBD1 might be the D (6 bases). From germline, CDR1 is KGHDR and CDR2 SFDVKD. The CDR3 totals 17 residues. V lost 4 bases and J 5 bases, leaving 20 bases between the germline ends. CDR3 region: CATSDGNRAAWDNEQFF. The CDR3 DNA is TGTGCCACCAGTGACGGTAACAGGGCAGCCTGGGACAATGAGCAGTTCTTC.

The V and J genes are TRBV7-9 and TRBJ1-4; 7 bases align to TRBD1. Trimming cost V 2 bases and J 7 bases; bases outside gene matches: 7. The CDR3 spans 15 residues. Germline CDR1 SEHNR, CDR2 FQNEAQ (reference sequence). CDR3 nucleotide sequence: TGTGCCAGCAGCTTATACAGGGGAGGAGGTGAAAAACTGTTTTTT. Its protein is CASSLYRGGGEKLFF.

This chain links TRBV27 with TRBJ2-5; D is possibly TRBD1 (5 bases). Deletions cut 4 bases from V and 5 bases from J, with 11 bases between. There are 13 residues in the CDR3. From germline, CDR1 is MNHEY and CDR2 SMNVEV (reference sequence). The CDR3 is CASSSYRTETQYF. In nucleotides, the CDR3 is TGTGCCAGCAGTTCGTACAGGACGGAGACCCAGTACTTC.

V gene TRBV11-2 combines with J gene TRBJ2-4; TRBD1 is a possible D gene (5 bases). This CDR3 is built from 17 residues. V lost 3 bases to trimming and J lost 0 bases, with 15 bases between them. CDR1 is SGHAT, CDR2 FQNNGV, per germline. DNA for the CDR3: TGTGCCAGCAGCTTGAAGACAGCCTCACTAGCCAAAAACATTCAGTACTTC. Its protein product is CASSLKTASLAKNIQYF.